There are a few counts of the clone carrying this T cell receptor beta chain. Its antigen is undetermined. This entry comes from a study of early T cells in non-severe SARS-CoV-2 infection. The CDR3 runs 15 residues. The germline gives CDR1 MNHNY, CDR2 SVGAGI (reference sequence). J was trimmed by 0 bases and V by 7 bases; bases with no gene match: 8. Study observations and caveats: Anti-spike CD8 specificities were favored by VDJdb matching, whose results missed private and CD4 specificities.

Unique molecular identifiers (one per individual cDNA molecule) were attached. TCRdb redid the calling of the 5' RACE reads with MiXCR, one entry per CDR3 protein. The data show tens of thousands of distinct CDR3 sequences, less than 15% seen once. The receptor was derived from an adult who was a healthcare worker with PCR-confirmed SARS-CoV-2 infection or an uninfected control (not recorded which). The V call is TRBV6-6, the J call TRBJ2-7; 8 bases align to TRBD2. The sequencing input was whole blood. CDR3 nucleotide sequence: TGTGCCAGCAACGTCCGGGGGGGGAACTCCTACGAGCAGTACTTC. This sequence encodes CASNVRGGNSYEQYF.